Below, 29 T cell receptor beta chains from the same sample are listed, as sequenced in a study of cytomegalovirus exposure and HLA in healthy donors. The assay was immunoSEQ multiplex PCR, and TCRdb's table has in-frame clones only and misses some. The sample records roughly 62,000 clones, roughly 90% being singletons. The sample comprised PBMCs. Receptors were obtained from a woman between 25 and 40 years old in good health and CMV-seronegative.

V gene TRBV7-9 combines with J gene TRBJ2-5, with 7 bases lining up with TRBD2. Germline CDR1 reads SEHNR; CDR2 reads FQNEAQ (reference sequence). The CDR3 length is 14 residues. The J segment lost 5 bases and the V segment lost 0 bases, leaving 3 bases of the junction unmatched. The CDR3 DNA reads TGTGCCAGCAGCTTAGCGGGAGGGTTTGAGACCCAGTACTTC. Translation gives CASSLAGGFETQYF.

DNA for the CDR3: TGTGCCAGCAGCAAGACAGTACAAGAGACCCAGTACTTC. Translated: CASSKTVQETQYF. V gene TRBV28 combines with J gene TRBJ2-5; the D gene is possibly TRBD1 (5 bases). The CDR3 runs 13 residues. V lost 6 bases to trimming and J lost 2 bases, with 10 bases between them. Germline V gene lookup returns CDR1 MDHEN and CDR2 SYDVKM.

This sequence joins TRBV6-1 and TRBJ1-2, with D tentatively TRBD1 (5 bases). Deletions cut 7 bases from V and 4 bases from J, with 10 bases between. The length of the CDR3 is 12 residues. Germline V lookup: CDR1 MNHNS, CDR2 SASEGT. CDR3 region: CASNTGGYGYTF. The CDR3, as DNA: TGTGCCAGCAACACAGGTGGCTATGGCTACACCTTC.

This clone was seen a single time. The rearrangement links TRBV5-4 to TRBJ1-5; TRBD1 matches at 8 bases. The germline CDR1 and CDR2 sequences are SGHNT and YYREEE (reference sequence). CDR3 length: 15 amino acids. The junction had 5 bases not matched to a gene; V was cut back by 1 base and J by 5 bases. The CDR3 reads CASSLSGGSDQPQHF. Here the CDR3 DNA reads TGTGCCAGCAGCTTGTCAGGGGGCAGTGATCAGCCCCAGCATTTT.

Worth noting for this clone: An end of the junction does not agree with germline; a read error may underlie this. The rearrangement links TRBV6-1 to TRBJ2-1; 7 bases align to TRBD2. Germline V gene lookup returns CDR1 MNHNS and CDR2 SASEGT. The CDR3 has 12 amino acids. As DNA, the CDR3 is TGTGCCAGCAGTGACCACCTGCGGGGAGGGCTCTTC. Protein sequence: CASSDHLRGGLF.

The V call is TRBV9, the J call TRBJ2-3, with 9 positions matching TRBD2. The CDR3 is made up of 17 amino acids. V was pared by 3 bases and J by 3 bases, with 11 bases of the junction left unmatched. Germline V gene lookup returns CDR1 SGDLS and CDR2 YYNGEE. The CDR3, as DNA: TGTGCCAGCAGCGCCGGACAAGCGGGAGGAACGACAGATACGCAGTATTTT. Amino acid sequence: CASSAGQAGGTTDTQYF.

This clone was seen a single time. The chain uses TRBV6-1 and TRBJ2-3; TRBD2 matches 10 bases. Trimming at V came to 4 bases and at J to 1 base, leaving 11 bases not matched to a gene. This CDR3 has 18 residues. CDR1 MNHNS and CDR2 SASEGT come from the germline V gene. In DNA form, the CDR3 reads TGTGCCAGCAGTGCCCTCCAATCCGGGACTAGCGGCACAGATACGCAGTATTTT. It codes for CASSALQSGTSGTDTQYF.

J is TRBJ2-4 and V is TRBV13; D is unclear. Germline-derived CDR1 and CDR2 are PRHDT and FYEKMQ (reference sequence). This CDR3 has 16 amino acids. V lost 0 bases and J 0 bases, leaving 9 bases between the germline ends. DNA for the CDR3: TGTGCCAGCAGCTTAGGACAGAATTTAGCCAAAAACATTCAGTACTTC. Its protein product is CASSLGQNLAKNIQYF.

The genes are TRBV27 and TRBJ2-1; 9 bases map to TRBD2. With V trimmed by 6 bases and J by 3 bases, 9 bases remained unmatched. The germline V gene has CDR1 MNHEY and CDR2 SMNVEV (reference sequence). This CDR3 has 16 amino acids. For the CDR3, the DNA is TGTGCCAGCAGGGCTACAGCGGGAGGACGCTACAATGAGCAGTTCTTC. Its translation: CASRATAGGRYNEQFF.

V usage is TRBV5-1 and J usage is TRBJ2-3; D perhaps matches TRBD2 (6 bases). Trimming removed 0 bases from V and 1 base from J, with 9 bases in between. CDR3 length: 15 residues. Germline V gives CDR1 SGHRS, CDR2 YFSETQ. The CDR3 is CASSLGGAGTDTQYF. The CDR3 bases are TGCGCCAGCAGCTTGGGCGGGGCCGGCACAGATACGCAGTATTTT.

V usage is TRBV6-1 and J usage is TRBJ2-3, with 7 bases matching TRBD2. Germline lookup yields CDR1 MNHNS and CDR2 SASEGT. The length of the CDR3 is 15 residues. The J segment lost 5 bases and the V segment lost 9 bases, leaving 14 bases of the junction unmatched. CDR3 sequence (DNA): TGTGCCAGTCGGGCGGCGGGAGATTTTATAGATACGCAGTATTTT. Its protein product is CASRAAGDFIDTQYF.

The J gene is TRBJ2-1, the V gene TRBV5-6; unclear D gene. Deletions cut 2 bases from V and 3 bases from J, with 6 bases between. This CDR3 region has 13 residues. CDR1 is SGHDT and CDR2 is YYEEEE in the germline V gene. The CDR3 coding sequence is TGTGCCAGCAGCTTAACAGTCTACAATGAGCAGTTCTTC. Translating it yields CASSLTVYNEQFF.

This chain connects TRBV5-6 to TRBJ1-2; 9 bases are a match to TRBD1. The CDR3 runs to 14 residues. The V segment lost 6 bases and the J segment 8 bases; nucleotides outside the gene matches: 11. Germline assignment: CDR1 SGHDT and CDR2 YYEEEE. The CDR3 protein is CASTPTGGFRGYTF. The CDR3 DNA reads TGTGCCAGCACCCCAACAGGGGGCTTTAGAGGCTACACCTTC.

The chain links TRBV10-3 to TRBJ2-7; TRBD1 matches at 7 bases. The J segment lost 6 bases and the V segment lost 6 bases, leaving 2 bases of the junction unmatched. The CDR3 is made up of 11 amino acids. Germline-derived CDR1 and CDR2 are ENHRY and SYGVKD. CDR3 protein: CAISSGGEQYF. The CDR3 DNA follows: TGTGCCATCAGCTCAGGGGGCGAGCAGTACTTC.

The chain joins TRBV7-9 to TRBJ2-5; TRBD2 matches 12 bases. CDR3 length equals 15 residues. Germline V gene sequence: CDR1 SEHNR, CDR2 FQNEAQ (reference sequence). The ends lost 1 base at V and 4 bases at J; junction bases unmatched: 1. This CDR3 is CASSLGLAGVETQYF. The CDR3 DNA reads TGTGCCAGCAGCTTAGGACTAGCGGGAGTAGAGACCCAGTACTTC.

This chain connects TRBV11-2 to TRBJ1-3, with 9 bases that match TRBD1. Germline V gives CDR1 SGHAT, CDR2 FQNNGV. Trimming took 3 bases from V and 2 from J; bases not matched to a gene: 11. The CDR3 spans 18 residues. The CDR3 DNA reads TGTGCCAGCAGCTTGCCCGGGTGGACAGGGGACACTGGAAACACCATATATTTT. Amino acids: CASSLPGWTGDTGNTIYF.

The V and J genes are TRBV19 and TRBJ2-1; 8 positions match TRBD1. J was trimmed by 5 bases and V by 2 bases; bases with no gene match: 2. Germline V gene sequence: CDR1 LNHDA, CDR2 SQIVND (reference sequence). This CDR3 is built from 14 residues. CDR3 region: CASSILQGDNEQFF. The CDR3 DNA follows: TGTGCCAGTAGTATATTACAGGGGGACAATGAGCAGTTCTTC.

V usage is TRBV6-5 and J usage is TRBJ2-2; D is possibly TRBD1 (6 bases). The CDR3 is made up of 15 amino acids. CDR1 MNHEY and CDR2 SVGAGI come from the germline V gene. Deletions cut 6 bases from V and 6 bases from J, with 17 bases between. This chain's CDR3 is CASSPTGFPAGELFF. The CDR3 DNA reads as TGTGCCAGCAGCCCCACAGGGTTTCCCGCCGGGGAGCTGTTTTTT.

The V gene is TRBV4-2, the J gene TRBJ2-2; 10 positions agree with TRBD2. CDR3 size: 17 residues. CDR1 is LGHNA and CDR2 is YNFKEQ in the germline V gene. Germline trimming cut 0 bases from V and 2 bases from J; bases unmatched to any gene: 3. In DNA, the CDR3 is TGTGCCAGCAGCCAAGACCCTAGCGGGAGTAACACCGGGGAGCTGTTTTTT. Its translation: CASSQDPSGSNTGELFF.

Turning to this clone: Because the CDR3's place on the DNA is in doubt, the DNA is left out and the CDR3 is given as listed by TCRdb. This rearrangement joins TRBV28 to TRBJ2-6; the D segment call TRBD2 is taken from the table without a DNA check. Germline V lookup: CDR1 MDHEN, CDR2 SYDVKM. The CDR3 comprises 17 residues, both ends counted. Here the CDR3 reads CASSFGEGGPGANVLTF.

The chain links TRBV10-3 to TRBJ2-7; unclear D gene. Per germline, CDR1 ENHRY and CDR2 SYGVKD. Deletions cut 3 bases from V and 4 bases from J, with 7 bases between. CDR3 length: 12 amino acids. The CDR3 is CAISETRYEQYF. DNA of the CDR3: TGTGCCATCAGTGAAACAAGATACGAGCAGTACTTC.

The chain combines TRBV11-1 with TRBJ2-1; perhaps TRBD1 as D (6 bases). This CDR3 has 14 amino acids. CDR1 SGHAT and CDR2 FQDESV come from the germline V gene (reference sequence). Trimming took off 8 bases at V and 5 bases at J, with 16 bases between the two ends. Here the CDR3 DNA reads TGTGCCAGCGATAAACACGGGGACAACAATGAGCAGTTCTTC. Protein: CASDKHGDNNEQFF. Full variable domain (rest looked up from reference TRBV11-1 and TRBJ2-1): EAEVAQSPRYKITEKSQAVAFWCDPISGHATLYWYRQILGQGPELLVQFQDESVVDDSQLPKDRFSAERLKGVDSTLKIQPAELGDSAMYLCASDKHGDNNEQFFGPGTRLTVL.

The rearrangement links TRBV7-2 to TRBJ1-5; D remains unclear. With 1 base removed from V and 9 bases from J, the gap between germline ends came to 10 bases. CDR1 is SGHTA, CDR2 FQGNSA, per germline. CDR3 length: 13 residues. The CDR3 nucleotides are TGTGCCAGCAGCTTAGACGGGATTGGGCCCCAGCATTTT. This encodes CASSLDGIGPQHF.

V gene TRBV7-2 combines with J gene TRBJ2-1; 8 positions match TRBD2. The germline V gene encodes CDR1 SGHTA and CDR2 FQGNSA. The V gene end was trimmed by 9 bases and the J gene end by 7 bases; junction bases not matched to a gene: 5. The CDR3 is made up of 12 amino acids. This CDR3 is CASRAGVNEQFF. The CDR3 DNA is TGTGCCAGTCGAGCGGGAGTTAATGAGCAGTTCTTC.

This clone was seen a handful of times. The J gene is TRBJ2-7, the V gene TRBV5-4; maybe TRBD2 (6 bases). V was pared by 2 bases and J by 0 bases, with 6 bases between. The CDR3 totals 13 residues. CDR1 and CDR2 from the germline V gene are SGHNT and YYREEE (reference sequence). As DNA, the CDR3 is TGTGCCAGCAGCTTAGCGGGCTCCTACGAGCAGTACTTC. Amino acids: CASSLAGSYEQYF.

The table lists this clone with a few counts. The rearrangement joins TRBV5-1 to TRBJ2-3; 10 nucleotides align to TRBD2. CDR1 is SGHRS and CDR2 is YFSETQ in the germline V gene. The V gene end was trimmed by 4 bases and the J gene end by 4 bases; junction bases not matched to a gene: 9. The CDR3 runs 16 residues. The CDR3: CASSQRLAGLSDTQYF. CDR3 bases: TGCGCCAGCAGCCAAAGACTAGCGGGTTTGTCAGATACGCAGTATTTT. Combining the CDR3 with reference TRBV5-1 and TRBJ2-3 gives the whole variable domain KAGVTQTPRYLIKTRGQQVTLSCSPISGHRSVSWYQQTPGQGLQFLFEYFSETQRNKGNFPGRFSGRQFSNSRSEMNVSTLELGDSALYLCASSQRLAGLSDTQYFGPGTRLTVL.

This clone was seen a few times. At the DNA level, this CDR3 is encoded by other sequences in the same sample as well. The chain links TRBV28 to TRBJ2-4, with a possible D match to TRBD1 (6 bases). Trimming cost V 2 bases and J 1 base, with 9 bases left between them. Germline V CDR1 and CDR2: MDHEN, SYDVKM. CDR3 length: 15 amino acids. The CDR3 protein is CASSLGGQAKNIQYF. The CDR3 DNA follows: TGTGCCAGCAGTTTAGGGGGCCAGGCCAAAAACATTCAGTACTTC. The variable domain in full, with the rest retrieved from reference TRBV28 and TRBJ2-4, is DVKVTQSSRYLVKRTGEKVFLECVQDMDHENMFWYRQDPGLGLRLIYFSYDVKMKEKGDIPEGYSVSREKKERFSLILESASTNQTSMYLCASSLGGQAKNIQYFGAGTRLSVL.

The chain carries TRBV7-9 and TRBJ2-4; TRBD2 matches at 13 bases. Germline assignment: CDR1 SEHNR and CDR2 FQNEAQ (reference sequence). Unmatched junction bases numbered 7, after V lost 5 bases and J lost 6 bases. The CDR3 is 16 residues long. CDR3 DNA sequence: TGTGCCAGCAGCCCGGGGGGACTAGCGGGGATAAACATTCAGTACTTC. Translating it yields CASSPGGLAGINIQYF.

The V gene is TRBV19, the J gene TRBJ2-1; maybe TRBD1 (5 bases). Trimming shortened V by 2 bases and J by 0 bases, and 11 bases separated the two germline ends. Germline CDR1 LNHDA, CDR2 SQIVND (reference sequence). This CDR3 has 16 residues. The CDR3 region has the DNA TGTGCCAGTAGTATAACAGGATCCCCCTCCTACAATGAGCAGTTCTTC. This gives the protein CASSITGSPSYNEQFF.